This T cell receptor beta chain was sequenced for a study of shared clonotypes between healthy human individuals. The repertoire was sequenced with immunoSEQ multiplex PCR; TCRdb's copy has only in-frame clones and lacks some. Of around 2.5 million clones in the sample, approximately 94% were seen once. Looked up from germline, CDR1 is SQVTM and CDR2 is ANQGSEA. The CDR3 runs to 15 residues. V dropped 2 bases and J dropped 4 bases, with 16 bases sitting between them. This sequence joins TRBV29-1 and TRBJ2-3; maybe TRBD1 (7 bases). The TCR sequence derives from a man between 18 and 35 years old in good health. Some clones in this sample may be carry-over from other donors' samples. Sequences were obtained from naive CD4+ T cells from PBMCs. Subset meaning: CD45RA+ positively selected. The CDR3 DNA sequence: TGCAGCGTTGAACCTCGGAGGGGGCGCCCAGATACGCAGTATTTT. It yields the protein CSVEPRRGRPDTQYF.